This T cell receptor beta chain came from a study of shared clonotypes between healthy human individuals. There are 14 residues in the CDR3. The V segment lost 4 bases and the J segment 4 bases; nucleotides outside the gene matches: 3. The germline gives CDR1 SEHNR, CDR2 FQNEAQ (reference sequence). DNA at about 210 ng, 30,000 or so T cell genomes, went into sorted-subset replicate PCRs. The assay was immunoSEQ multiplex PCR, and TCRdb's table has in-frame clones only and misses some. The profile shows 2 million to 2.5 million clones, 93% of them singletons. Note on this clone: This CDR3 is also generated by other DNA sequences in the sample.

V usage is TRBV7-9 and J usage is TRBJ2-3; 9 nucleotides align to TRBD1. Sample: naive CD4+ T cells from PBMCs. Subset noted: CD45RA+ positively selected. This receptor was taken from a man between 18 and 29 years old in good health. Some clones in this sample may be carry-over from other donors' samples. CDR3: CASSSTGGADTQYF. The CDR3 bases are TGTGCCAGCAGCTCGACAGGGGGGGCAGATACGCAGTATTTT.